Shown below are 24 T cell receptor beta chains from a single sample sequenced in a study of CD8+CD57+ T cells in acquired aplastic anemia. Genomic DNA acted as the template from which TCR beta VDJ combination and CDR3 sequence profiling were carried out. TCRdb re-derived calls from the reads in MiXCR, one entry per CDR3 protein. The sample consists of fewer than 200,000 distinct CDR3 sequences, 48% of them appearing once. Only patients with CD8+CD57+ cell expansion on flow cytometry were chosen for sequencing. Sequencing was done on a sample of sorted CD4+, CD8+, or CD8+CD57+ T cells (not recorded which) from PBMCs. These receptors originate from a human donor with aplastic anemia.

DNA of the CDR3: TGTGCCAGCAGCTCACTAGACAGGGTTTTGTCTGGGGCCAACGTCCTGACTTTC. This codes for CASSSLDRVLSGANVLTF. The rearrangement links TRBV11-2 to TRBJ2-6; 7 bases map to TRBD1. V shed 4 bases and J 1 base; nucleotides not matched to a gene: 10. Germline V gene sequence: CDR1 SGHAT, CDR2 FQNNGV. The CDR3 has 18 amino acids.

This clonotype was counted only a few times. The V gene is TRBV2, the J gene TRBJ1-6; D remains ambiguous. The CDR3 covers 12 residues. The germline CDR1 and CDR2 sequences are SNHLY and FYNNEI. Trimming removed 6 bases from V and 7 bases from J, with 7 bases in between. The DNA of the CDR3 is TGTGCCAGCAGAAGGAACAATTCACCCCTCCACTTT. Translation: CASRRNNSPLHF.

This clonotype was recorded at least ten times. This sequence joins TRBV5-1 and TRBJ1-1; tentatively, D is TRBD1 (5 bases). Per the germline V gene, CDR1 is SGHRS and CDR2 is YFSETQ. Trimming left V 0 bases short and J 1 base short, with 10 bases between. The CDR3 totals 15 residues. The CDR3 sequence: CASSLASGTNTEAFF. DNA of the CDR3: TGCGCCAGCAGCTTGGCTTCAGGGACGAACACTGAAGCTTTCTTT.

The chain carries TRBV25-1 and TRBJ1-1; a weak D match, TRBD1 (6 bases). The CDR3 sequence is 15 residues long. V was clipped by 4 bases and J by 3 bases, with 15 bases between them. Germline-derived CDR1 and CDR2 are MGHDK and SYGVNS. CDR3 DNA sequence: TGTGCCAGCAGTGCCACGGGCAGGGGCTACACTGAAGCTTTCTTT. It translates to CASSATGRGYTEAFF.

At least ten counts were recorded for this clonotype. J is TRBJ1-5 and V is TRBV5-1; D gene unclear. Trimming took off 2 bases at V and 6 bases at J, with 12 bases between the two ends. This CDR3 spans 14 amino acids. Germline lookup yields CDR1 SGHRS and CDR2 YFSETQ. CDR3 in amino acids: CASSLGNRGQPQHF. The CDR3 bases are TGCGCCAGCAGCTTAGGGAATCGGGGTCAGCCCCAGCATTTT.

This clonotype was seen ten or more times. The chain has TRBV29-1 and TRBJ2-7; D is perhaps TRBD1 (5 bases). CDR1 is SQVTM and CDR2 is ANQGSEA in the germline V gene. Trimming removed 2 bases from V and 2 bases from J, with 10 bases in between. CDR3 size: 13 residues. CDR3 sequence reads: CSVESDSPYEQYF. In DNA form, the CDR3 reads TGCAGCGTTGAAAGCGACAGCCCCTACGAGCAGTACTTC.

On this clonotype itself: This could be a read error, since a much larger clone is one nucleotide away. This rearrangement joins TRBV5-1 to TRBJ1-3; D not resolved. Germline assignment: CDR1 SGHRS and CDR2 YFSETQ. The length of the CDR3 is 16 residues. CDR3 region: CASSLTLRRSGSTIYF. The CDR3 nucleotides are TGCGCCAGCAGCTTGACTCTGCGGCGATCTGGAAGCACCATATATTTT.

The V gene is TRBV7-3, the J gene TRBJ2-3; TRBD2 agrees at 8 bases. CDR3 length equals 17 residues. V dropped 5 bases and J dropped 4; count of bases not matched to a gene: 14. Germline CDR1 reads SGHTA; CDR2 reads FQGTGA. The CDR3 here is CASSPQGLGGGSDTQYF. The CDR3 region has the DNA TGTGCCAGCAGCCCCCAGGGTCTCGGGGGGGGATCAGATACGCAGTATTTT.

There are a few counts of this clonotype. V is TRBV29-1 and J is TRBJ1-1; no firm D call. CDR3 length equals 12 residues. The V end lost 5 bases, the J end lost 1 base, and 8 bases lay between the germline ends. Germline V gene sequence: CDR1 SQVTM, CDR2 ANQGSEA. CDR3 amino acids: CSVRAGNTEAFF. The CDR3 DNA reads as TGCAGCGTTCGGGCAGGGAACACTGAAGCTTTCTTT.

The V gene is TRBV24-1, the J gene TRBJ1-5, with 7 bases lining up with TRBD1. Trimming took 4 bases from V and 5 from J; bases not matched to a gene: 4. The CDR3 spans 14 residues. Looked up from germline, CDR1 is KGHDR and CDR2 is SFDVKD. The DNA for the CDR3 is TGTGCCACCAGTGACGACAGGGCAGATCAGCCCCAGCATTTT. Its protein is CATSDDRADQPQHF.

J is TRBJ2-5 and V is TRBV24-1; the D gene could be TRBD1 or TRBD2 (5 bases each). The V gene lost 3 bases and the J gene lost 2 bases, with 12 bases spanning the gap. In germline, CDR1 is KGHDR, CDR2 SFDVKD. The CDR3 spans 15 residues. For the CDR3, the DNA is TGTGCCACCAGTGATGCCGGGGCCAGGCAAGAGACCCAGTACTTC. Protein sequence: CATSDAGARQETQYF.

There are a few counts of this clonotype. This chain links TRBV10-2 with TRBJ1-3; D unresolved. The ends were cut back, 4 bases at V and 2 bases at J, with 6 bases in the middle. This CDR3 comprises 13 residues. Germline CDR1 reads WSHSY; CDR2 reads SAAADI. The CDR3 is CASSGLTGNTIYF. CDR3 coding DNA: TGCGCCAGCAGTGGGCTCACTGGAAACACCATATATTTT.

In its sample, this clonotype was seen once. V usage is TRBV10-1 and J usage is TRBJ1-2; 7 nucleotides align to TRBD1. The junction had 10 bases not matched to a gene; V was cut back by 5 bases and J by 7 bases. The CDR3 runs 14 residues. The V gene's germline CDR1 is WNHNN and CDR2 SYGVQD (reference sequence). CDR3: CASSSDRAGGGYTF. CDR3 in DNA: TGCGCCAGCAGTTCCGACAGGGCTGGCGGTGGCTACACCTTC.

The rearrangement joins TRBV6-1 to TRBJ2-7, with TRBD1 matching over 8 bases. The ends lost 1 base at V and 1 base at J; junction bases unmatched: 3. This CDR3 has 15 residues. Germline lookup yields CDR1 MNHNS and CDR2 SASEGT. In DNA, the CDR3 is TGTGCCAGCAGTGAAGTGGGACAGGCATCCTACGAGCAGTACTTC. As protein: CASSEVGQASYEQYF.

This clonotype appeared a few times. A clone one base away is much larger, so this may be a read error. The missing conserved phenylalanine or tryptophan at the end of this CDR3 makes a read error likely. This chain connects TRBV9 to TRBJ1-1; D gene uncertain. The CDR3 loop spans 14 amino acids. Germline V CDR1 and CDR2: SGDLS, YYNGEE. V lost 3 bases, J lost 4 bases, and 13 bases lay in between. Here the CDR3 DNA reads TGTGCCAGCAGCGCCGCCGGCCGGGGCACTGAAGCTTTCTCT. Residues: CASSAAGRGTEAFS.

Ten or more counts support this clonotype. The chain uses TRBV13 and TRBJ2-7; 9 bases agree with TRBD2. The CDR3 covers 15 residues. Germline V CDR1 and CDR2: PRHDT, FYEKMQ (reference sequence). V lost 6 bases and J lost 4; bases outside the gene matches: 10. The CDR3 DNA follows: TGTGCCAGCAGTCCTAGGCGGGGGGGCGGGTACGAGCAGTACTTC. Translating gives CASSPRRGGGYEQYF.

Concerning this clonotype: One junction end disagrees with the germline gene, perhaps due to a read error. The chain employs TRBV24-1 and TRBJ2-2; TRBD2 is a possible D gene (5 bases). The CDR3 is 13 residues long. Germline V gene lookup returns CDR1 KGHDR and CDR2 SFDVKD. CDR3 DNA: TGTGCCACCAGTGACCGGAACACCGGGGAGCTGTTCTTT. Protein product: CATSDRNTGELFF.

The gene calls are TRBV7-8 and TRBJ2-7; 9 bases match TRBD2. V was clipped by 3 bases and J by 4 bases; unmatched bases: 4. The CDR3 runs to 14 residues. Germline V gives CDR1 SGHVS, CDR2 FQNEAQ. The CDR3 nucleotides are TGTGCCAGCAGCTTTAGCGGGAGCAAATACGAGCAGTACTTC. It codes for CASSFSGSKYEQYF.

The chain couples TRBV27 to TRBJ2-3; no reliable D call. The V end lost 0 bases, the J end lost 3 bases, and 7 bases lay between the germline ends. This CDR3 has 14 amino acids. CDR1 and CDR2 from the germline V gene are MNHEY and SMNVEV (reference sequence). The CDR3 bases are TGTGCCAGCAGTTTATCGAAGACAACAGATACGCAGTATTTT. Protein product: CASSLSKTTDTQYF.

Many counts were recorded for this clonotype. The chain is built from TRBV19 and TRBJ1-1; D gene unclear. Germline V gene lookup returns CDR1 LNHDA and CDR2 SQIVND (reference sequence). CDR3 size: 15 residues. V was trimmed by 3 bases and J by 1 base, leaving 12 bases between them. CDR3 residues: CASSISHRGNTEAFF. CDR3 bases: TGTGCCAGTAGTATTTCCCACCGGGGGAACACTGAAGCTTTCTTT.

On this clonotype: This clone may be a read error of a much larger clone one base away. The chain couples TRBV5-1 to TRBJ2-7; perhaps D is TRBD1 or TRBD2 (6 bases each). This CDR3 comprises 12 residues. Trimming pared 3 bases from V and 7 bases from J, leaving 11 bases between. Germline CDR1 and CDR2: SGHRS and YFSETQ. This CDR3 is CASSSTGTEQYF. The CDR3 nucleotides are TGCGCCAGCAGCTCTACAGGGACTGAGCAGTACTTC.

The rearrangement uses TRBV6-5 and TRBJ1-3; D unresolved. V was cut by 2 bases and J by 2 bases, with 10 bases left in between. Germline CDR1 reads MNHEY; CDR2 reads SVGAGI. CDR3 length: 15 amino acids. The CDR3: CASSYEPQPGNTIYF. The CDR3 region has the DNA TGTGCCAGCAGTTACGAACCCCAGCCTGGAAACACCATATATTTT.

This clonotype was seen more than once but under ten times. The gene calls are TRBV27 and TRBJ1-4; possible D gene TRBD1, 6 bases. V was clipped by 4 bases and J by 5 bases, with 17 bases between them. Germline CDR1 is MNHEY and CDR2 is SMNVEV (reference sequence). This CDR3 is 16 amino acids long. The CDR3 loop is CASSSLKQGLNEKLFF. DNA for the CDR3: TGTGCCAGCAGTTCGCTAAAACAGGGTTTAAATGAAAAACTGTTTTTT.

Turning to this clonotype: This clone may be a read error of a much larger clone one base away. The V gene is TRBV9, the J gene TRBJ2-3; no reliable D call. Germline V gene data show CDR1 as SGDLS and CDR2 as YYNGEE. This CDR3 region has 13 residues. CDR3 bases: TGTGCCGGCAGCCCCCGGCTCGCAGATACGCAGTATTTT. Translated, it gives CAGSPRLADTQYF.